The clone carrying this TCR beta chain was found many times. Its cognate antigen is unknown. These data originate in a study of T cells in Graves' hyperthyroidism and ophthalmopathy. From RNA transcripts, TCR beta CDR3 regions were amplified. The HTBI primer set was used in a first-round RT-PCR of the TCR CDR3. Each CDR3 protein is one row after TCRdb ran MiXCR on the multiplex PCR reads. The sample lists 300,000 to 450,000 distinct CDR3 sequences; around 14% were seen once. Study conclusions and caveats: Blood also contained most expanded thyroid clonotypes above 0.001.

CDR3 length equals 18 residues. Germline CDR1 is LNHNV and CDR2 is YYDKDF (reference sequence). V trimming: 3 bases; J trimming: 4 bases; junction bases outside the gene matches: 15. The sample was blood. This clonotype was obtained from an older woman with Graves' hyperthyroidism. The rearrangement joins TRBV15 to TRBJ1-2; 9 bases fit TRBD1. CDR3 protein: CATSRSVPGQGEVYGYTF. The CDR3 DNA follows: TGTGCCACCAGCAGGTCAGTCCCGGGACAGGGCGAGGTCTATGGCTACACCTTC.